The present TCR beta chain was sequenced within a study of PD-1 blockade in classical Hodgkin lymphoma. Study-wide background: It was nivolumab at 3 mg/kg, given intravenously every 2 weeks, that patients received. Study results and caveats: By C4D1, diversity of CD4+ TCRs had risen significantly, whereas that of CD8+ TCRs had not. Factors driving the repertoire differences, possibly disease activity or prior therapy, remain undefined.

In every patient, relapse followed autologous stem cell transplantation, while exposure to brentuximab vedotin differed. Best responses were complete response, partial response or progressive disease. The CDR3 consists of 15 residues. Germline V gene sequence: CDR1 SGHTA, CDR2 FQGTGA. Trimming shortened V by 2 bases and J by 6 bases, and 16 bases separated the two germline ends. Worth noting for this clone: The antigen is not known.

Profiling relied on immunoSEQ multiplex PCR, and the TCRdb table lists in-frame clones only, not all of them. Of tens of thousands of clones in the sample, approximately 92% were seen once. Sample: peripheral blood mononuclear cells (PBMCs), taken before the second cycle of nivolumab. The chain combines TRBV7-3 with TRBJ1-2; D unclear. The sequence was obtained from a human donor with classical Hodgkin lymphoma. The CDR3 DNA follows: TGTGCCAGCAGCTTAGACGGACGGCAGCTAAATGGCTACACCTTC. This gives the protein CASSLDGRQLNGYTF.